What follows are 29 T cell receptor beta chains derived from one specimen sequenced in a study of graft-versus-host responses after intestinal transplantation. The assay was immunoSEQ multiplex PCR, and TCRdb's table has in-frame clones only and misses some. The sample has approximately 77,000 clones, around 92% seen once. The source material was PBMCs, sampled 98 days after intestinal transplantation. All receptors come from a human patient who received an intestinal transplant, so some T cells may come from the graft donor.

V and J are TRBV6-1 and TRBJ2-3; 8 bases align to TRBD2. CDR3 size: 16 residues. Germline V lookup: CDR1 MNHNS, CDR2 SASEGT. V lost 2 bases and J lost 2; bases outside the gene matches: 6. The CDR3 nucleotides are TGTGCCAGCAGTGAAAGGGGGGGACTAGACACAGATACGCAGTATTTT. This encodes CASSERGGLDTDTQYF.

V and J are TRBV30 and TRBJ2-1; 8 bases map to TRBD2. Germline lookup yields CDR1 GTSNPN and CDR2 SVGIG (reference sequence). After removal of 0 bases from V and 3 bases from J, the junction contained 1 base not matched to a gene. This CDR3 has 14 residues. The CDR3 DNA is TGTGCCTGGAGTGTTACTAGCGGCTACAATGAGCAGTTCTTC. This gives the protein CAWSVTSGYNEQFF.

The chain employs TRBV5-1 and TRBJ2-3; perhaps TRBD2 as D (6 bases). Trimming took 2 bases from V and 1 from J, leaving 11 bases between them. This CDR3 has 15 residues. Germline values: CDR1 SGHRS, CDR2 YFSETQ. The CDR3 reads CASSFITGGTDTQYF. CDR3 nucleotide sequence: TGCGCCAGCAGCTTTATAACGGGAGGCACAGATACGCAGTATTTT.

The chain employs TRBV28 and TRBJ2-6; unclear D gene. V was cut by 2 bases and J by 4 bases, with 18 bases left in between. The CDR3 runs to 18 residues. Germline V CDR1 and CDR2: MDHEN, SYDVKM. CDR3 protein: CASSLDGNEIFGANVLTF. CDR3 DNA: TGTGCCAGCAGTTTAGACGGAAATGAGATTTTCGGGGCCAACGTCCTGACTTTC.

This chain joins TRBV9 and TRBJ2-3, with TRBD2 matching 7 bases. V lost 0 bases and J lost 1; bases outside the gene matches: 2. The CDR3 contains 15 residues. Germline V CDR1 and CDR2: SGDLS, YYNGEE. The CDR3 protein is CASSVVTSGTDTQYF. The CDR3 DNA is TGTGCCAGCAGCGTAGTAACTAGCGGCACAGATACGCAGTATTTT.

This clone was recorded once. The rearrangement links TRBV27 to TRBJ1-4, with D perhaps TRBD1 (5 bases). CDR3 length: 15 residues. V lost 3 bases to trimming and J lost 7 bases, with 15 bases between them. The V gene's germline CDR1 is MNHEY and CDR2 SMNVEV (reference sequence). The CDR3 reads CASSFGGVFVEKLFF. In DNA, the CDR3 is TGTGCCAGCAGTTTTGGGGGGGTTTTTGTTGAAAAACTGTTTTTT.

This clone rates as medium-sized. The chain is built from TRBV6-5 and TRBJ1-5; perhaps TRBD1 as D (5 bases). This CDR3 comprises 14 residues. The germline CDR1 and CDR2 sequences are MNHEY and SVGAGI. The ends were cut back, 6 bases at V and 1 base at J, with 10 bases in the middle. The CDR3 loop reads CASSRGQSNQPQHF. The DNA of the CDR3 is TGTGCCAGCAGCAGAGGACAAAGCAATCAGCCCCAGCATTTT.

V usage is TRBV19 and J usage is TRBJ2-2; possibly TRBD1 or TRBD2 for D (5 bases each). Trimming removed 5 bases at V and 5 bases at J, with 9 bases between. Per the germline V gene, CDR1 is LNHDA and CDR2 is SQIVND (reference sequence). The CDR3 sequence is 13 residues long. The CDR3 spells CASSWGSTGELFF. The CDR3 DNA follows: TGTGCCAGTAGTTGGGGGTCGACCGGGGAGCTGTTTTTT.

The chain employs TRBV4-1 and TRBJ2-1; 11 bases are a match to TRBD2. Trimming at V came to 4 bases and at J to 2 bases, leaving 1 base not matched to a gene. The CDR3 totals 15 residues. Germline CDR1 MGHRA, CDR2 YSYEKL. CDR3 loop: CASSRTSGPYNEQFF. The CDR3 DNA sequence: TGCGCCAGCAGCCGGACTAGCGGGCCCTACAATGAGCAGTTCTTC.

J is TRBJ1-5 and V is TRBV6-1; possible D gene TRBD1, 6 bases. V was trimmed by 3 bases and J by 6 bases, leaving 30 bases between them. The CDR3 spans 20 residues. Germline values: CDR1 MNHNS, CDR2 SASEGT. In DNA, the CDR3 is TGTGCCAGCAGTGAGAGATTCCAGGGGTTCGAGTACGGTGGGGGTCAGCCCCAGCATTTT. It is translated as CASSERFQGFEYGGGQPQHF.

This chain links TRBV28 with TRBJ2-1; TRBD2 matches 12 bases. CDR3 size: 14 residues. With V trimmed by 6 bases and J by 5 bases, 2 bases remained unmatched. CDR1 MDHEN and CDR2 SYDVKM come from the germline V gene. CDR3 residues: CASRLAGGDNEQFF. The CDR3 DNA sequence: TGTGCCAGCAGGCTAGCGGGAGGGGACAATGAGCAGTTCTTC.

The genes are TRBV14 and TRBJ2-1; possibly TRBD2 for D (7 bases). Between the trimmed V and J ends, which lost 6 bases and 0 bases, there was a span of 15 bases. CDR1 and CDR2 from the germline V gene are SGHDN and FVKESK. CDR3 length equals 16 residues. CDR3 sequence: CASSPNGGRSYNEQFF. The CDR3 coding sequence is TGTGCCAGCAGTCCCAACGGGGGGCGCTCCTACAATGAGCAGTTCTTC.

This clone is a singleton in its sample. The chain couples TRBV6-5 to TRBJ1-1; tentative D call: TRBD1 (6 bases). This CDR3 has 14 amino acids. Germline V gene lookup returns CDR1 MNHEY and CDR2 SVGAGI. The germline V and J ends were trimmed by 2 bases and 0 bases, with 7 bases remaining between them. This CDR3 is CASSYAGVNTEAFF. CDR3 DNA: TGTGCCAGCAGTTACGCAGGGGTGAACACTGAAGCTTTCTTT.

The CDR3 region is CASSLLLGIDTQYF. For the CDR3, the DNA is TGTGCCAGCAGCTTACTTCTGGGGATCGATACGCAGTATTTT. The chain recombines TRBV7-2 with TRBJ2-3; D remains unclear. V gave up 2 bases and J gave up 6 bases, with 12 bases separating them. The CDR3 has 14 amino acids. Germline lookup yields CDR1 SGHTA and CDR2 FQGNSA.

The rearrangement links TRBV6-1 to TRBJ1-2, with D perhaps TRBD1 (6 bases). The CDR3 has 12 residues. The ends were cut back, 6 bases at V and 4 bases at J, with 9 bases in the middle. The germline V gene has CDR1 MNHNS and CDR2 SASEGT. CDR3 in DNA: TGTGCCAGCAGCACAGGGACCTATGGCTACACCTTC. Translated, it gives CASSTGTYGYTF.

The V and J genes are TRBV7-2 and TRBJ2-3; 12 bases fit TRBD2. There are 17 residues in the CDR3. The ends lost 5 bases at V and 5 bases at J; junction bases unmatched: 11. CDR1 is SGHTA, CDR2 FQGNSA, per germline. The CDR3 spells CASSDFLAGGPGDTQYF. In nucleotides, the CDR3 is TGTGCCAGCAGCGACTTTCTAGCGGGAGGGCCGGGAGATACGCAGTATTTT.

The CDR3 loop is CASSYTGRNTEAFF. The CDR3 nucleotides read TGTGCCAGCAGTTACACAGGGAGGAACACTGAAGCTTTCTTT. V and J are TRBV6-6 and TRBJ1-1; tentative D call: TRBD1 (6 bases). The CDR3 totals 14 residues. Germline loops: CDR1 MNHNY, CDR2 SVGAGI (reference sequence). V dropped 2 bases and J dropped 1 base, with 8 bases sitting between them.

V gene TRBV6-6 combines with J gene TRBJ1-4; a weak D match, TRBD1 (6 bases). CDR3 length equals 12 residues. Germline-derived CDR1 and CDR2 are MNHNY and SVGAGI (reference sequence). V lost 4 bases and J lost 11, with 11 bases in between. The CDR3 reads CASSSDRRKLFF. DNA of the CDR3: TGTGCCAGCAGTTCGGACAGACGGAAACTGTTTTTT.

The genes are TRBV7-2 and TRBJ2-7; 10 bases line up with TRBD2. Germline assignment: CDR1 SGHTA and CDR2 FQGNSA. The CDR3 consists of 14 residues. V trimming: 3 bases; J trimming: 2 bases; junction bases outside the gene matches: 1. CDR3 protein: CASSFSGGAYEQYF. The CDR3 nucleotides are TGTGCCAGCAGCTTCAGCGGGGGGGCCTACGAGCAGTACTTC.

The DNA for the CDR3 is TGTGCCAGCAGCTTAGATGAGCGGACAAGCTCCTACAATGAGCAGTTCTTC. Protein sequence: CASSLDERTSSYNEQFF. This chain connects TRBV11-2 to TRBJ2-1, with D possibly called TRBD1 or TRBD2 (5 bases each). Looked up from germline, CDR1 is SGHAT and CDR2 is FQNNGV. V was trimmed by 0 bases and J by 0 bases, leaving 12 bases between them. The CDR3 covers 17 residues.

The V and J genes are TRBV6-5 and TRBJ2-7; weak D call: TRBD1 (7 bases). The V gene lost 6 bases and the J gene lost 4 bases, with 16 bases spanning the gap. CDR3 length equals 14 residues. Germline assignment: CDR1 MNHEY and CDR2 SVGAGI. As DNA, the CDR3 is TGTGCCAGCAGACACACCCCAGGGGGGTACGAGCAGTACTTC. Protein: CASRHTPGGYEQYF.

The chain links TRBV7-6 to TRBJ1-5; no definite D call. Trimming stripped 5 bases from V and 1 base from J, with 3 bases between. Germline CDR1 SGHVS, CDR2 FNYEAQ. There are 12 residues in the CDR3. The CDR3 nucleotides are TGTGCCAGCAGCGACAGCAATCAGCCCCAGCATTTT. The encoded protein is CASSDSNQPQHF.

The chain has TRBV4-2 and TRBJ2-7; D is tentatively TRBD1 or TRBD2 (5 bases each). The germline gives CDR1 LGHNA, CDR2 YNFKEQ. V was shortened by 4 bases and J by 5 bases, with 18 bases between the two germline ends. CDR3 length equals 15 residues. The CDR3 sequence is CASSPWGYGSHEQYF. CDR3 DNA sequence: TGTGCCAGCAGCCCCTGGGGGTATGGGTCGCACGAGCAGTACTTC.

The rearrangement joins TRBV20-1 to TRBJ1-2; 7 bases line up with TRBD1. The CDR3 is 11 amino acids. CDR1 is DFQATT and CDR2 is SNEGSKA in the germline V gene (reference sequence). Trimming at V came to 6 bases and at J to 8 bases, leaving 6 bases not matched to a gene. CDR3 in DNA: TGCAGTGCCGGGGACAGCGGGGGCTACACCTTC. Translating it yields CSAGDSGGYTF.

The chain couples TRBV11-2 to TRBJ2-3; D is perhaps TRBD1 (5 bases). V dropped 0 bases and J dropped 3 bases, with 16 bases sitting between them. The germline gives CDR1 SGHAT, CDR2 FQNNGV. CDR3 size: 17 residues. The CDR3 spells CASSLDRARVRTDTQYF. DNA for the CDR3: TGTGCCAGCAGCTTAGATAGGGCCAGGGTCAGGACAGATACGCAGTATTTT.

This clone was seen a few times. The chain has TRBV4-1 and TRBJ1-4; D call uncertain. With 1 base removed from V and 3 bases from J, the gap between germline ends came to 9 bases. CDR1 MGHRA and CDR2 YSYEKL come from the germline V gene. The CDR3 is 15 amino acids. The CDR3 DNA is TGCGCCAGCAGCCAAGTTTGGCCAGCTAATGAAAAACTGTTTTTT. This codes for CASSQVWPANEKLFF.

The chain recombines TRBV11-2 with TRBJ2-5; D possibly matches TRBD1 or TRBD2 (5 bases each). Germline CDR1 SGHAT, CDR2 FQNNGV. V lost 3 bases and J 7 bases, leaving 15 bases between the germline ends. The CDR3 runs 14 residues. Written as DNA, the CDR3 is TGTGCCAGCAGCTTTATGGACGGGGCCGGGACCCAGTACTTC. Translated, it gives CASSFMDGAGTQYF. Combining the CDR3 with reference TRBV11-2 and TRBJ2-5 gives the whole variable domain EAGVAQSPRYKIIEKRQSVAFWCNPISGHATLYWYQQILGQGPKLLIQFQNNGVVDDSQLPKDRFSAERLKGVDSTLKIQPAKLEDSAVYLCASSFMDGAGTQYFGPGTRLLVL.

The chain has TRBV18 and TRBJ2-5, with D possibly TRBD1 on 6 matching bases. Trimming pared 3 bases from V and 2 bases from J, leaving 13 bases between. The CDR3 extends over 15 amino acids. In germline, CDR1 is KGHSH, CDR2 LQKENI. Written as DNA, the CDR3 is TGTGCCAGCTCACCCGCGAGGACAGCACAAGAGACCCAGTACTTC. This encodes CASSPARTAQETQYF.

The rearrangement links TRBV5-1 to TRBJ2-7, with 12 positions matching TRBD2. Germline V CDR1 and CDR2: SGHRS, YFSETQ. The CDR3 loop spans 17 amino acids. The V gene end was trimmed by 0 bases and the J gene end by 5 bases; junction bases not matched to a gene: 9. CDR3 nucleotide sequence: TGCGCCAGCAGCTTGGCCTTTGCCCGACTAGCGGGGGACGAGCAGTACTTC. Translated, it gives CASSLAFARLAGDEQYF.